This T cell receptor beta chain is drawn from a study of blood T cell repertoires in COVID-19. Study-level information: The samples span acute and convalescent COVID-19 from the United States, Italy and Spain. T cells, B-cell-depleted T cells, or PBMCs provided the cDNA or gDNA that served as material.

V shed 3 bases, J shed 4 bases, and the junction held 3 bases outside the gene matches. The CDR3 loop spans 14 amino acids. Germline loops: CDR1 MRHNA, CDR2 SNTAGT. As processed by the authors: Scientists estimated how many nucleated cells there were by amplifying reference gene primers. The data were produced by immunoSEQ multiplex PCR, yet TCRdb's version contains in-frame clones alone and is incomplete. Clone size and V and J calls were adopted from that table, with D and trimming inferred from the DNA. The sample contains some 400,000 clones, around 90% of which appear only once. In its sample, this clone was seen a few times.

Sequences were obtained from peripheral blood. This clonotype was sampled from a man younger than 35 with active or convalescent COVID-19. The rearrangement links TRBV6-4 to TRBJ2-3; 8 nucleotides line up with TRBD2. The CDR3 reads CASSEAGAPDTQYF. CDR3 nucleotides: TGTGCCAGCAGTGAAGCGGGAGCCCCAGATACGCAGTATTTT.